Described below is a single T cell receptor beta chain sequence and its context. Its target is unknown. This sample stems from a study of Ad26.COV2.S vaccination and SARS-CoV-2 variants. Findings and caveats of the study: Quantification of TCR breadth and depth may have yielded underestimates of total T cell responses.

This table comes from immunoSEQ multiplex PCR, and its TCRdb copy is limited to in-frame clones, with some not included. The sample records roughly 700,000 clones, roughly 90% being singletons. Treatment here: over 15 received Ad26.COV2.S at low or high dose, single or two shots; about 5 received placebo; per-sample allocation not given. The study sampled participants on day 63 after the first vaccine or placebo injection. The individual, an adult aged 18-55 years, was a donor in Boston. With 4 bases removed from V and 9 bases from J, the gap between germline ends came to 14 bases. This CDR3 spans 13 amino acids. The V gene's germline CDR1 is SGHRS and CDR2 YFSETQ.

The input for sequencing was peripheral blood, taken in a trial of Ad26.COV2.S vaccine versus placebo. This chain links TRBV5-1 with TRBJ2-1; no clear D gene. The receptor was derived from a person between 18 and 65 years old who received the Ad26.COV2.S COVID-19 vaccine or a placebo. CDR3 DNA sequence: TGCGCCAGCAGCCCGATTTTAAGGAGTGAGCAGTTCTTC. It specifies CASSPILRSEQFF. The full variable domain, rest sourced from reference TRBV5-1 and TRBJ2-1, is KAGVTQTPRYLIKTRGQQVTLSCSPISGHRSVSWYQQTPGQGLQFLFEYFSETQRNKGNFPGRFSGRQFSNSRSEMNVSTLELGDSALYLCASSPILRSEQFFGPGTRLTVL.